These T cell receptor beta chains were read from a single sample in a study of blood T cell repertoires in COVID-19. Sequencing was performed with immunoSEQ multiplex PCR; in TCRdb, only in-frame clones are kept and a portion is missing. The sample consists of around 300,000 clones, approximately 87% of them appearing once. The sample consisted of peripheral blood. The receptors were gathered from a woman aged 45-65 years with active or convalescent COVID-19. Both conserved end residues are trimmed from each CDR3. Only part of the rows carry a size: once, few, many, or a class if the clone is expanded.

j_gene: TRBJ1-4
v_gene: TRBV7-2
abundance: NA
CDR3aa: ASSYRAGSGEKLF

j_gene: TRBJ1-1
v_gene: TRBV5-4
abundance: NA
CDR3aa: ASSDLGGRARTEAF

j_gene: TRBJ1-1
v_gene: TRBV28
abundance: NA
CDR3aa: ASSFPPGQGLRTEAF

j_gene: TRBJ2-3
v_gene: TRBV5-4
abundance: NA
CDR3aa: ASSQGPGRGSTDTQY

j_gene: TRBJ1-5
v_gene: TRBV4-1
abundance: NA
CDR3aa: ASSQAFSNQPQH

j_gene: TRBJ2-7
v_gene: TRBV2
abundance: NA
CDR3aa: AGRGQGYEQY

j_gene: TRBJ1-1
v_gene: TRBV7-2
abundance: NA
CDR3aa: ASSYRQGGSEAF

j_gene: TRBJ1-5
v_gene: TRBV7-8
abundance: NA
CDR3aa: ASSLAGRVSNQPQH

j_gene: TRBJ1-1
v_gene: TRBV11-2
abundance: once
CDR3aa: ASSLGTGVYTEAF

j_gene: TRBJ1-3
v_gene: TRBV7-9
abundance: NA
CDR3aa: ASSGLQAGRSGNTIY

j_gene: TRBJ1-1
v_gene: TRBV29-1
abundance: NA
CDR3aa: SVSRGKAEAF

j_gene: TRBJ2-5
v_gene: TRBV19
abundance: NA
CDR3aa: ASSIQGIQETQY

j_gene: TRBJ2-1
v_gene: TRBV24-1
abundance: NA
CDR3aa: ATSDRNEQF

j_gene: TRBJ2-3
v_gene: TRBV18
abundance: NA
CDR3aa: ASSPNINTDTQY

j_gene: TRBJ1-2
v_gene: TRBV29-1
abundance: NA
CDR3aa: SVWTGGDYGYT

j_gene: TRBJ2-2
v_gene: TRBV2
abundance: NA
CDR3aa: ASNRGGPGELF

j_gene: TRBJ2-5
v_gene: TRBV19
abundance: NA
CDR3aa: ASSSAGRYQETQY

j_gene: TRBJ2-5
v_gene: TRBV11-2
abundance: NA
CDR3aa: ASSLGDRPYQETQY

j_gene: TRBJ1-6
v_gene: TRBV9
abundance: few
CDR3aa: ASSAGGYNSPLH

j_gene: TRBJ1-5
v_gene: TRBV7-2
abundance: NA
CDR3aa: ASSLATGVSQPQH

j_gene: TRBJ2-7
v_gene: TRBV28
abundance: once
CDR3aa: ASRLSGGSSYEQY

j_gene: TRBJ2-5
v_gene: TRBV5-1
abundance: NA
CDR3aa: ASSLTGTGTQETQY

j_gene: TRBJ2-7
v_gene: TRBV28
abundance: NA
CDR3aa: ASSLTTTGRYSYEQY

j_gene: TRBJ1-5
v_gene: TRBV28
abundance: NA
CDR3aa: ASRLGQGARQPQH

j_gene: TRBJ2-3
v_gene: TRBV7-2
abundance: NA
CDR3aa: ASSLGGEGGTDTQY

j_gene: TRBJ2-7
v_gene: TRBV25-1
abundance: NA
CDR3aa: ASIYGSEQY

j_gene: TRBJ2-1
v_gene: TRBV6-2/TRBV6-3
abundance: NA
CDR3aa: ASSTLAPEQF